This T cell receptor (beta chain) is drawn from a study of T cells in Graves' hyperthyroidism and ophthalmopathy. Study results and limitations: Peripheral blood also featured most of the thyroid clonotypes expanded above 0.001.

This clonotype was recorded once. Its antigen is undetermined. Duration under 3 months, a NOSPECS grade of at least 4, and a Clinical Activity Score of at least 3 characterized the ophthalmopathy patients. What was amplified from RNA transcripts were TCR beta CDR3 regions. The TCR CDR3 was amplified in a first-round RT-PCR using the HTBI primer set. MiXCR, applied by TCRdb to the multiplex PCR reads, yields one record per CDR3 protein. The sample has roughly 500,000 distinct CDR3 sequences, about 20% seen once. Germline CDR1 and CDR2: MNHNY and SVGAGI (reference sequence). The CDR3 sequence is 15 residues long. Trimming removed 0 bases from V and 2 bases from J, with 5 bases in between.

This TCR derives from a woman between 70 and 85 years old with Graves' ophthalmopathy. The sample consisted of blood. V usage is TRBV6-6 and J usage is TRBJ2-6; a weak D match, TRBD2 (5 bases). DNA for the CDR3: TGTGCCAGCAGTTACTCTAGCGCTGGGGCCAACGTCCTGACTTTC. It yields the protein CASSYSSAGANVLTF.